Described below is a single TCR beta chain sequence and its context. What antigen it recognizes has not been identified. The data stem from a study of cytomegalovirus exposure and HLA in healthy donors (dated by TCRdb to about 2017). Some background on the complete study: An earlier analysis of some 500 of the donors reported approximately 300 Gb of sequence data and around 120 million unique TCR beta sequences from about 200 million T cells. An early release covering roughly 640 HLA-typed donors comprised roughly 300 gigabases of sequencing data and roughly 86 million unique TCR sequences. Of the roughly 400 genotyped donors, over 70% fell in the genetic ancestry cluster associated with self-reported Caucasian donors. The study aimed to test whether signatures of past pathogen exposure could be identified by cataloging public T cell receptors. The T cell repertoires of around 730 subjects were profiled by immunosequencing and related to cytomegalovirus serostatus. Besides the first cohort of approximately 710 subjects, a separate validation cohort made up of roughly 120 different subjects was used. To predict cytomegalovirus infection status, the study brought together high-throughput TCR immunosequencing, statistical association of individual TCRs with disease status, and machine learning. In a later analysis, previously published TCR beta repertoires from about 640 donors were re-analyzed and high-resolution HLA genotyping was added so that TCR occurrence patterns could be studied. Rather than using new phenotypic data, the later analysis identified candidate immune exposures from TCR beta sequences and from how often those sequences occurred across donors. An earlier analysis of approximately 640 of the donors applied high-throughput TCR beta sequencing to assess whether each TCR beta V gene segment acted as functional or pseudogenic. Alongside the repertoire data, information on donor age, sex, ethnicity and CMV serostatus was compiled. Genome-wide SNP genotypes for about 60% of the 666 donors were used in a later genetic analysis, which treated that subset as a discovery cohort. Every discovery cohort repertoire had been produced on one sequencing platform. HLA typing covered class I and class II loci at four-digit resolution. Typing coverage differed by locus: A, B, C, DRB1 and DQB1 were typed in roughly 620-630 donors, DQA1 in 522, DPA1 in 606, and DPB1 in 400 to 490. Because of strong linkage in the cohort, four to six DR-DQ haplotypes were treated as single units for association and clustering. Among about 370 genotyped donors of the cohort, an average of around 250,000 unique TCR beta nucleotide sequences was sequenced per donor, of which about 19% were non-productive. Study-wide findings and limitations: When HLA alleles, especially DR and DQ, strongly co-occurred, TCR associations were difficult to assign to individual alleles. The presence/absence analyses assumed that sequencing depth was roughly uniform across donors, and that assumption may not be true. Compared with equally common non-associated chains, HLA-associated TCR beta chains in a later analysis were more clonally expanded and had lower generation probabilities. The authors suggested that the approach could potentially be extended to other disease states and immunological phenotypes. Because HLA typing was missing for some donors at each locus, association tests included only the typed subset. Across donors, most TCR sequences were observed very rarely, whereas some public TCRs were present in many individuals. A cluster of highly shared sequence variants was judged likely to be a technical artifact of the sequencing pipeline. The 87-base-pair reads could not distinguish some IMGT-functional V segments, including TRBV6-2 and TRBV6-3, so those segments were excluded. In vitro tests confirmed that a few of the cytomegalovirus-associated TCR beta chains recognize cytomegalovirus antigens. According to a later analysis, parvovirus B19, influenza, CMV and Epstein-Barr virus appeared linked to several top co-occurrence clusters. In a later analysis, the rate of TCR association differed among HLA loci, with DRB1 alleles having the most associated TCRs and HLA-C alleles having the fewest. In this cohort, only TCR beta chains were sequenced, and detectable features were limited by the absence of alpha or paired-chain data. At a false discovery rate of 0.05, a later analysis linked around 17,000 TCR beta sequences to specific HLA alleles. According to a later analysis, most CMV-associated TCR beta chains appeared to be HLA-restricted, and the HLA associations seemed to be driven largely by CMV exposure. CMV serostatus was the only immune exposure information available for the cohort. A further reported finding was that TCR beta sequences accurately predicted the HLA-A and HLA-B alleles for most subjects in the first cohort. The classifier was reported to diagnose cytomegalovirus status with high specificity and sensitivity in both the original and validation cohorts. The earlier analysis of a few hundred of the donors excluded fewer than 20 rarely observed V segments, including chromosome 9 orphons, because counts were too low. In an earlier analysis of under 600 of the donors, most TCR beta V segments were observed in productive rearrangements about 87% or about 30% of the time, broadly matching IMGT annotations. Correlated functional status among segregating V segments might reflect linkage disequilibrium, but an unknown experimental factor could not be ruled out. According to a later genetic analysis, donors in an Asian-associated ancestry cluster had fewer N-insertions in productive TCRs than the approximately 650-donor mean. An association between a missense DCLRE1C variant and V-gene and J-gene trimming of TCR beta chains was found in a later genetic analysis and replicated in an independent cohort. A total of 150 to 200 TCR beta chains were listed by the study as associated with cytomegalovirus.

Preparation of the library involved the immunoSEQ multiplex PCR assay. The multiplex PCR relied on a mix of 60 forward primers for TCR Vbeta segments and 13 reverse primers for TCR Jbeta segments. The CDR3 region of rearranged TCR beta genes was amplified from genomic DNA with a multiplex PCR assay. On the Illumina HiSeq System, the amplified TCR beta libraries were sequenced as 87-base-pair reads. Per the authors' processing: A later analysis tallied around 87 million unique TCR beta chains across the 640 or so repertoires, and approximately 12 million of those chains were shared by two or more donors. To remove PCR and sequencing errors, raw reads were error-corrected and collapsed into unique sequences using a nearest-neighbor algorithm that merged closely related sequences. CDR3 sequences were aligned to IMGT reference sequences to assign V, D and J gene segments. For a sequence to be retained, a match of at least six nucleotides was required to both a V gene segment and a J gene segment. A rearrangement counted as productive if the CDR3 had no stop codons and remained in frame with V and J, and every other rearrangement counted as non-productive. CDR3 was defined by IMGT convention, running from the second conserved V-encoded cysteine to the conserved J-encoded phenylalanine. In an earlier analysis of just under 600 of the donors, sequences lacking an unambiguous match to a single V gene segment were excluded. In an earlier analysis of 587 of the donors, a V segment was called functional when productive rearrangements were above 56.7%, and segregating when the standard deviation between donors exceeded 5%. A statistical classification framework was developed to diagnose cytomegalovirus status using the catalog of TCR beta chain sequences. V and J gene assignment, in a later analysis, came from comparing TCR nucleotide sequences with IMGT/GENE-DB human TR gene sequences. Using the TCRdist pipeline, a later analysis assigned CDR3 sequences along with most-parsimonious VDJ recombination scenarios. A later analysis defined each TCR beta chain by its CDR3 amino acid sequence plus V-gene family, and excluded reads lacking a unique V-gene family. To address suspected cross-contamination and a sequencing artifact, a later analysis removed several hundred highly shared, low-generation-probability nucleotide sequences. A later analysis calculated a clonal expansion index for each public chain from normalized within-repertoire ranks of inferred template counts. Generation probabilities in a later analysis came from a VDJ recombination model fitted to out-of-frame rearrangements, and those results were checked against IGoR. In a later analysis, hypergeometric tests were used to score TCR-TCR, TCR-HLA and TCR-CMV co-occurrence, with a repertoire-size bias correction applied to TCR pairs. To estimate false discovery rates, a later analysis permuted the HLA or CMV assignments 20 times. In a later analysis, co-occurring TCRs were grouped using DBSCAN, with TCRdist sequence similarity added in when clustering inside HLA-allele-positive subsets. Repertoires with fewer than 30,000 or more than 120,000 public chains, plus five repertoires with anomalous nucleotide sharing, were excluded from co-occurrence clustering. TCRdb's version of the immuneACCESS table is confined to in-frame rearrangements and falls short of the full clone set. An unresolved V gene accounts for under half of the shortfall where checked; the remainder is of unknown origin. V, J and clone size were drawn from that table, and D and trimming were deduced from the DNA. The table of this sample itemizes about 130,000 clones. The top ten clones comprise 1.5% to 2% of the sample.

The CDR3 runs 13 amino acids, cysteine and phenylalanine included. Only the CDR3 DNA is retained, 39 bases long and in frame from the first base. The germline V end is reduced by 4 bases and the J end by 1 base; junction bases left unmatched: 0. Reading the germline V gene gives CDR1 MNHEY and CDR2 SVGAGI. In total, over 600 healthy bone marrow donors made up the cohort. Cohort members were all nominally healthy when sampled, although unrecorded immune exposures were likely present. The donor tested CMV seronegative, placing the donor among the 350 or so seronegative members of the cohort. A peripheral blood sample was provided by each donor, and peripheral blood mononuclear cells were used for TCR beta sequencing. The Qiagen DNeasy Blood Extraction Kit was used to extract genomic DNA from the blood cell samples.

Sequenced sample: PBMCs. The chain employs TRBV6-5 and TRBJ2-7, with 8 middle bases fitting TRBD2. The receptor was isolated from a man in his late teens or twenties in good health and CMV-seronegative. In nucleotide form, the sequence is TGTGCCAGCAGTTTAGCGGGGTCCTACGAGCAGTACTTC. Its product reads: CASSLAGSYEQYF.